This T cell receptor beta chain was sequenced for a study of T cell responses to AZD1222 COVID-19 vaccine (dated by TCRdb to the early 2020s). About the full investigation: A total of 230 to 250 trial participants underwent TCR sequencing, of whom under 220 had received two doses of AZD1222 and some 26 had received two doses of the MenACWY control vaccine. Trial participants were enrolled by age into 18-55, 56-69 and 70-plus year subgroups, with around 140, 26 and 57 TCR-sequenced participants respectively.

The CDR3 regions of human TCRbeta chains were analyzed by immunosequencing. The authors processed their data as follows. TCRs in the repertoires were matched against a reference library of SARS-CoV-2-specific TCRs that had been generated with the MIRA antigen-specificity platform. Breadth was defined as the fraction of unique TCRs that were SARS-CoV-2-associated. Depth was defined as the fraction of total T cells that were SARS-CoV-2-associated. Using the MIRA data, each spike-specific TCR was mapped to the spike region that the TCR reacts to and placed in a CD4 or CD8 class. Log10-transformed breadth and depth values were compared by one-way ANOVA with Sidak's multiple comparisons tests. TCRdb stores this immuneACCESS table with in-frame sequences only. Part of the clones is absent; in the studies checked, under half of the shortfall reflects unresolved V genes, and no reason is known for the rest. The DNA was the basis for D and trimming; V, J and clone size are from that table. The sample data list over 120,000 clones, and approximately 89% of these were observed just once. Together, the top ten hold under 2% of the sample.

Broader findings and caveats from the paper: The whole spike protein was spanned by vaccine-associated CD4 TCRs, and dominant responses were seen in regions 160-218 and 743-854. Participants were mostly white British, with more females than males. The authors suggested clonal diversity may have been underestimated. Because no day 14 peak-response samples were available, repertoires were characterized only after the peak T cell response. Reportedly, almost half of the unique spike-specific TCRs recognized epitopes lying outside the regions that are mutated in the B.1.351 and B.1.1.7 variants. In the small 56-69-year group, the increase in depth fell short of significance, most likely because of low power. After two AZD1222 doses, both the breadth and the depth of spike-specific TCRs were significantly higher than at day 0 and than in MenACWY recipients. Only five to seven AZD1222 recipients were SARS-CoV-2 seropositive at baseline, limiting conclusions about previously exposed vaccinees.

With regard to this clone: Which antigen it targets is not known. Base qualities are not provided; no much larger clone lies one nucleotide away.

This sample's time point label indicates: about 28 days (+/-7) after the second vaccine dose. Because spike-specific TCR depth and breadth did not differ between the two schedules, AZD1222 recipients who got a second dose at roughly 4 weeks were pooled with those who got a second dose at roughly 12 weeks. The vaccinee samples were drawn from two UK trials, COV001 and COV002, one of which was a single-blind randomized controlled phase 2/3 trial testing AZD1222 (ChAdOx1 nCoV-19) in healthy adults. For TCRbeta chain sequencing, PBMC samples were collected from trial participants at day 0 and at day 28 after the second dose. The sequenced sample was peripheral blood, obtained 28 days after the second AZD1222 dose. The receptor was derived from an adult who received the AZD1222 COVID-19 vaccine.

This receptor has the CDR3 CASRPRTHSNQPQHF. The nucleotides are TGTGCCAGCAGGCCCCGGACACATAGCAATCAGCCCCAGCATTTT. The chain uses TRBV6-1 and TRBJ1-5; possibly the D gene is TRBD1, per 5 matching bases. Counted from cysteine to phenylalanine, this CDR3 has 15 amino acids. Here the CDR3 DNA is all that survives: 45 bases in frame from base 1. V lost 6 bases and J lost 0 bases; the stretch between them is 12 bases long. From the germline V gene, CDR1 is MNHNS and CDR2 is SASEGT.